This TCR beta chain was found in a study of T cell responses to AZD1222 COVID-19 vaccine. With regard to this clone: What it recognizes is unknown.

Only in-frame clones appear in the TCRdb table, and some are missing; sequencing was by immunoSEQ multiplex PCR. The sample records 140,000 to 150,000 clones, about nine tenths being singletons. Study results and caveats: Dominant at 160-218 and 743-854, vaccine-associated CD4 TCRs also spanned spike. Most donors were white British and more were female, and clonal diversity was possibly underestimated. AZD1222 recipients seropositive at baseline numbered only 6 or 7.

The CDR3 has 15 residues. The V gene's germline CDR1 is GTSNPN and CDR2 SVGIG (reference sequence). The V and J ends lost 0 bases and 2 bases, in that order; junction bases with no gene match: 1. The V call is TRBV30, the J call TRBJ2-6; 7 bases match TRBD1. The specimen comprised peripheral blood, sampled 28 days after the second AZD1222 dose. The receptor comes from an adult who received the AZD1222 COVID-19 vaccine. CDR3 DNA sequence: TGTGCCTGGAGTGTCGGACAGGCTGGGGCCAACGTCCTGACTTTC. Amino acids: CAWSVGQAGANVLTF.